The clone carrying this TCR beta chain was detected ten times or more. As for time point: patch test 1, 2 weeks after DPC sensitization. Treatment here: therapeutic diphenylcyclopropenone sensitization with weekly scalp DPC. Blood sampling preceded each patch test application. In the original analysis: Across samples, TCR counts had a median of 95,638 and ranged from about 23,224 to 700,000. One entry per CDR3 protein, called by TCRdb with MiXCR from the RACE reads. What appears here as the V and J calls and clone size reflects TCRdb's work, not the paper's. This sample has fewer than 95,000 distinct CDR3 sequences, with 10% to 13% found just once. The sample is drawn from a study of human T cells and chemical hapten exposure. This TCR came from a man between 35 and 55 years old with alopecia areata. Some clones in this sample may be carry-over from other donors' samples. This sample comprised whole blood, obtained in connection with sensitization to the hapten diphenylcyclopropenone (DPC).

The CDR3 bases are TGTGCCAGCAGCTTAGCGGGGGGGCGCGCTCAGCCCCAGCATTTT. Encoded protein: CASSLAGGRAQPQHF. The V call is TRBV7-2, the J call TRBJ1-5, with a possible D match to TRBD1 (6 bases). There are 15 residues in the CDR3. The V end lost 0 bases, the J end lost 6 bases, and 12 bases lay between the germline ends. CDR1 is SGHTA and CDR2 is FQGNSA in the germline V gene.